Each of the 8 T cell receptor beta chains below was sequenced from the same sample in a study of blood T cell repertoires in COVID-19. Clones were read by immunoSEQ multiplex PCR, and TCRdb kept only the in-frame ones, dropping some. The sample lists about 6,000 clones; about 88% were seen once. Sample: peripheral blood. These TCRs come from a human donor in a cohort sampled during active COVID-19.

The CDR3 here is CASSLAWTSGGHQDTQYF. The CDR3, as DNA: TGTGCCAGCAGCTTAGCTTGGACTAGCGGGGGGCATCAAGATACGCAGTATTTT. The genes are TRBV7-8 and TRBJ2-3; 14 bases map to TRBD2. CDR1 is SGHVS, CDR2 FQNEAQ, per germline. The CDR3 runs 18 residues. Unmatched junction bases numbered 7, after V lost 0 bases and J lost 5 bases.

The chain couples TRBV19 to TRBJ1-1; the D is unclear. This CDR3 is built from 13 residues. Between the trimmed V and J ends, which lost 6 bases and 3 bases, there was a span of 11 bases. Germline V CDR1 and CDR2: LNHDA, SQIVND (reference sequence). CDR3: CASSRQSHTEAFF. CDR3 in DNA: TGTGCCAGTAGCCGCCAGTCACACACTGAAGCTTTCTTT.

This clone occurred once. The CDR3 sequence is CASSFLSTDGYTF. The CDR3 nucleotides are TGTGCCAGCAGTTTTTTGTCGACAGATGGCTACACCTTC. V usage is TRBV28 and J usage is TRBJ1-2; tentative D call: TRBD1 (5 bases). The CDR3 totals 13 residues. Germline CDR1 is MDHEN and CDR2 is SYDVKM. The germline V and J ends were trimmed by 3 bases and 6 bases, with 11 bases remaining between them.

The rearrangement uses TRBV6-5 and TRBJ1-5; D remains ambiguous. V lost 5 bases and J 2 bases, leaving 13 bases between the germline ends. CDR3 size: 15 residues. Germline lookup yields CDR1 MNHEY and CDR2 SVGAGI. For the CDR3, the DNA is TGTGCCAGCAGTCGGGAAGGATTGGGCAATCAGCCCCAGCATTTT. It translates to CASSREGLGNQPQHF.

V and J are TRBV6-5 and TRBJ1-4, with D maybe TRBD1 (6 bases). Germline V gives CDR1 MNHEY, CDR2 SVGAGI. Trimming pared 8 bases from V and 6 bases from J, leaving 16 bases between. The CDR3 covers 14 residues. CDR3: CASGGGGWDEKLFF. For the CDR3, the DNA is TGTGCCAGCGGAGGGGGGGGCTGGGATGAAAAACTGTTTTTT.

The V and J genes are TRBV5-1 and TRBJ2-3; 8 positions match TRBD2. This CDR3 is built from 19 residues. V lost 0 bases and J lost 6; bases outside the gene matches: 18. Per germline, CDR1 SGHRS and CDR2 YFSETQ. CDR3 sequence reads: CASSLAGRGGRRFRDTQYF. The CDR3 DNA sequence: TGCGCCAGCAGCTTGGCCGGGAGGGGGGGACGGAGGTTCAGGGATACGCAGTATTTT.

The chain has TRBV2 and TRBJ1-4; D is undetermined. With 10 bases removed from V and 7 bases from J, the gap between germline ends came to 25 bases. This CDR3 is 16 amino acids long. Germline V gene sequence: CDR1 SNHLY, CDR2 FYNNEI. CDR3 nucleotides: TGTGCCAACCCTAACGGGCCTCCACGGAGCGGTGAAAAACTGTTTTTT. Translating gives CANPNGPPRSGEKLFF.

The V call is TRBV9, the J call TRBJ1-1; 10 bases line up with TRBD1. Trimming cost V 4 bases and J 3 bases; bases outside gene matches: 6. The CDR3 sequence is 15 residues long. Germline V lookup: CDR1 SGDLS, CDR2 YYNGEE. The CDR3 protein is CASSPRQGAYTEAFF. The DNA for the CDR3 is TGTGCCAGCAGCCCCCGACAGGGGGCATACACTGAAGCTTTCTTT.